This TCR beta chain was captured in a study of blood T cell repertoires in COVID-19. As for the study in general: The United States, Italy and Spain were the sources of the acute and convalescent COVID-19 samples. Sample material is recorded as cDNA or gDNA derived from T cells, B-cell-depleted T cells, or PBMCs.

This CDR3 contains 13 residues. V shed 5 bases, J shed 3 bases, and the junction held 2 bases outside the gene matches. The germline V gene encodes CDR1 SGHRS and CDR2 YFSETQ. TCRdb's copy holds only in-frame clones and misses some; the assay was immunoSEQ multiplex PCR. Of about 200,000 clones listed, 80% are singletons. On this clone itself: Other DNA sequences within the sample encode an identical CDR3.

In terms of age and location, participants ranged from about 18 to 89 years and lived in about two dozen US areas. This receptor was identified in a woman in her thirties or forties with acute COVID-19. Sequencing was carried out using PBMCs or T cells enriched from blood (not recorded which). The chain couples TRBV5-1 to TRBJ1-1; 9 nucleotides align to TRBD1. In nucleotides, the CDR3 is TGCGCCAGCAGTCGACAGGGGGACACTGAAGCTTTCTTT. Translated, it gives CASSRQGDTEAFF.